The sequence of this T cell receptor (beta chain) was determined in a study of CD8+ T cells in alopecia areata. As for the study in general: Twice a day, 5 to 10 mg of oral tofacitinib was administered to treated patients. Points from the study as a whole: In lesional scalp, particularly from alopecia totalis/universalis, clonality was higher than in normal scalp.

CDR3 length: 14 residues. Per the germline V gene, CDR1 is SGHTA and CDR2 is FQGNSA. After removal of 9 bases from V and 7 bases from J, the junction contained 12 bases not matched to a gene. As to this clone: No antigen is known for it.

Extracted RNA was reverse transcribed, and the resulting cDNA served as sequencing template. Sequenced by immunoSEQ multiplex PCR; TCRdb stores in-frame clones only, minus some. The sample lists approximately 150,000 clones; 51% were seen once. In alopecia areata patients, both lesional scalp punch biopsies and peripheral blood were collected. This sequence originates from a human donor with alopecia areata. Sequenced material: CD4+ T cells sorted from blood, taken at week 0. The rearrangement joins TRBV7-2 to TRBJ2-1; 7 positions match TRBD2. The CDR3 loop reads CASYRAGARNEQFF. DNA for the CDR3: TGTGCCAGTTACCGGGCGGGAGCTCGTAATGAGCAGTTCTTC. The variable domain in full, completed from reference TRBV7-2 and TRBJ2-1, reads GAGVSQSPSNKVTEKGKDVELRCDPISGHTALYWYRQSLGQGLEFLIYFQGNSAPDKSGLPSDRFSAERTGGSVSTLTIQRTQQEDSAVYLCASYRAGARNEQFFGPGTRLTVL.